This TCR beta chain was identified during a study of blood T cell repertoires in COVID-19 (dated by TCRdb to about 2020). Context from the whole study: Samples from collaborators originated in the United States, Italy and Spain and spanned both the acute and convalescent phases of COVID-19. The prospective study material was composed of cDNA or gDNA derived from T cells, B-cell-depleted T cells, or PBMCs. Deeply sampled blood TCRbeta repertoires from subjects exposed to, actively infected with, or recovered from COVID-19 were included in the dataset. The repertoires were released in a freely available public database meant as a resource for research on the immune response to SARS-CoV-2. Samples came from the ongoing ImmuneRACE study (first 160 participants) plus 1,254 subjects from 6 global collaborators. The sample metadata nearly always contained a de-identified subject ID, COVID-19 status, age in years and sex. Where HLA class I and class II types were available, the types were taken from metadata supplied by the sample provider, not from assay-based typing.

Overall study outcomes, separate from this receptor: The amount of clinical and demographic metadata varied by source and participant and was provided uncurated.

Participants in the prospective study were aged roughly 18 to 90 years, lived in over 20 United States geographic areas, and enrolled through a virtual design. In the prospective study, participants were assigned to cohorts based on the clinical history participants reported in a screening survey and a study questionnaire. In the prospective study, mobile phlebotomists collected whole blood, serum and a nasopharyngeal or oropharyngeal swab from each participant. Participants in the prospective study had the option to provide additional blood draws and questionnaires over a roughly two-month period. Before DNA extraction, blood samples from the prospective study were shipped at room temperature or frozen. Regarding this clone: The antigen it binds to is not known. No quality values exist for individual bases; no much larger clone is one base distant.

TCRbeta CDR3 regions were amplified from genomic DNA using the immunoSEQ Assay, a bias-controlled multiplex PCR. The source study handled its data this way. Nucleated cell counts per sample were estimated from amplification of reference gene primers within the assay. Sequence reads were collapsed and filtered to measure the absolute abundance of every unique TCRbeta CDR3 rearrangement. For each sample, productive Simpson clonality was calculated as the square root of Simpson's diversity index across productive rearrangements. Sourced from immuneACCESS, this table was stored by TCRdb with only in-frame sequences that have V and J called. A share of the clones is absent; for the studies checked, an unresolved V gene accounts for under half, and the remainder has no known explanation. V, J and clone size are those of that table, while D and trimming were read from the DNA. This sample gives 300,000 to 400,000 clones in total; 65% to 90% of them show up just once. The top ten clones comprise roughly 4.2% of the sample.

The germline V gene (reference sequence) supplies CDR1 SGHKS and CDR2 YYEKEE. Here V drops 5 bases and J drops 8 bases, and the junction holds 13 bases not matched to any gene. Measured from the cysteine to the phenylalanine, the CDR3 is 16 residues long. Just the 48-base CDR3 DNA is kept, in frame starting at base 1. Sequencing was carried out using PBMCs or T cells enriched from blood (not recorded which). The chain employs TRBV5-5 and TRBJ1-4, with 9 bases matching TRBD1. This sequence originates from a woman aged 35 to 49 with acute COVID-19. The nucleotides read TGTGCCAGCAGACCATTCCCGGGACAGGGCCAAGAAAAACTGTTTTTT. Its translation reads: CASRPFPGQGQEKLFF. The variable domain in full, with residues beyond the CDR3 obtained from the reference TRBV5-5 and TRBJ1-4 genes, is DAGVTQSPTHLIKTRGQQVTLRCSPISGHKSVSWYQQVLGQGPQFIFQYYEKEERGRGNFPDRFSARQFPNYSSELNVNALLLGDSALYLCASRPFPGQGQEKLFFGSGTQLSVL.